What follows is one T cell receptor (beta chain) and its context. Its matching antigen is unknown. This sample is part of a study of beta chain features in type 1 diabetes. About the study: Cell yields, gender and age were similar in healthy donors and patients. Study results and limitations: Cells that show high TCR expression could be over-represented by cDNA sequencing. People with Type 1 diabetes carried modestly yet significantly shorter TCRB CDR3s in all four CD4+ subsets. TCRB repertoires of naive, central memory and Treg cells appeared more similar among patients than among healthy donors.

Germline V gene data show CDR1 as SGDLS and CDR2 as YYNGEE. The V gene end was trimmed by 4 bases and the J gene end by 4 bases; junction bases not matched to a gene: 6. The CDR3 extends over 14 amino acids. Expressed TCRB transcripts were sequenced because the entire RNA isolate underwent reverse transcription. Produced via immunoSEQ multiplex PCR; TCRdb's table is partial and in-frame only. The sample carries over 55,000 clones, 50% to 55% recorded once. Via the markers CD45RO/CCR7/CD25/CD127/CD95/CD27, stem cell-like memory, regulatory, central memory and naive CD4+ cells were sorted. The sequencing input was Tregs from blood. This receptor was identified in a woman in her thirties or forties with type 1 diabetes. The chain recombines TRBV9 with TRBJ1-1, with 8 bases lining up with TRBD1. The CDR3 DNA reads TGTGCCAGCAGCAGGACAGGGTACGGCACTGAAGCTTTCTTT. Translation: CASSRTGYGTEAFF.